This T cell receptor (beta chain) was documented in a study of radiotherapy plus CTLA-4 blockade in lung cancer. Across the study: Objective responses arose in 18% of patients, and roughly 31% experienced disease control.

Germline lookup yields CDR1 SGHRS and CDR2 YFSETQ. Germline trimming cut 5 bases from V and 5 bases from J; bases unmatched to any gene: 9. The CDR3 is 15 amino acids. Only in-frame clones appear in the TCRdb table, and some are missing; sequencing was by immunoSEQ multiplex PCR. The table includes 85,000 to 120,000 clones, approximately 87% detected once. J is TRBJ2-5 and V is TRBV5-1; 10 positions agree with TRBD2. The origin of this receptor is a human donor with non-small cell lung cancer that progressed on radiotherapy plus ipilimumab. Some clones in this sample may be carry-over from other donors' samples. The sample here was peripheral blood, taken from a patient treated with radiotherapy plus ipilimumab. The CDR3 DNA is TGCGCCAGCAGTCCAGGAGCGGGGGGGTCTGAGACCCAGTACTTC. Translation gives CASSPGAGGSETQYF.